This record looks at one T cell receptor (beta chain) sequence and its context. The count of this clone is one. It lacks a known antigen. No clone much larger than this one lies a single base away; base qualities are absent. Interpreted using the paper, the time point label stands for: baseline, week 1 (first vaccination visit). What the treatment or condition label conveys for this sample: pre-vaccination baseline after standard-of-care therapy. Donors had newly diagnosed WHO grade 3 or 4 IDH1-mutant astrocytomas with loss of nuclear ATRX. The samples were drawn from NOA16, a multicentre, single-arm, open-label phase I trial in Germany that tested a mutant IDH1 peptide vaccine in humans for the first time. For immunogenicity testing, the blood drawn at visit V03 was used as the baseline sample. The DNeasy Blood and Tissue Kit was used to extract genomic DNA from EDTA blood for TCRB sequencing. Counted from cysteine to phenylalanine, this CDR3 has 16 amino acids. Left in the record is the CDR3 DNA by itself, 48 bases read in frame from the first base. At the junction V is shortened by 4 bases and J by 0 bases; bases outside the gene matches: 3. The germline V gene encodes CDR1 PRHDT and CDR2 FYEKMQ (reference sequence).

Library preparation was by the immunoSEQ multiplex PCR assay. Following the manufacturer's protocol, the hsTCRB Kit was used to amplify rearranged TCR beta chain sequences. An Illumina MiSeq was used to sequence the TCRB libraries. Per the original workflow: The kit vendor's proprietary platform handled demultiplexing, trimming and gene mapping. Entries here come from immuneACCESS through TCRdb and include only in-frame sequences with V and J called. Some clones fail to appear in such tables; in the studies checked, an unresolved V gene covers under half of the shortfall, and the cause of the remainder is unknown. V and J calls plus clone size are reproduced from that table; the DNA served to infer D and trimming. The sample contains tens of thousands of clones, about 80% of them found a single time. The biggest ten clones account for approximately 7% of the sample. The data stem from a study of a mutant IDH1 vaccine in newly diagnosed glioma (dated by TCRdb to the early 2020s). Context from the whole study: Of the approximately 33 treated patients, about 62% were male and around 40% were female, and the mean age was around 40 years. Peripheral blood was drawn at six visits: V03 (baseline), V05, V07, V10, V12 and V13. For exploratory analyses, 25 to 30 treated patients had longitudinal TCRB deep sequencing done wherever samples were available. Prior to enrollment, standard therapy consisting of radiotherapy alone, temozolomide alone, or radiochemotherapy with temozolomide had been administered to patients, with the combination being received by most patients.

Study-wide findings and limitations: Immune responses induced by the vaccine were seen in over 90% of patients across multiple MHC alleles. Selection of PBMC samples for TCRB deep sequencing was based on availability. Changes in the top peripheral T cell clonotypes picked up by TCRB sequencing did not appear to be linked to pseudoprogression. According to the authors, sample limitations meant that analyses of patient blood samples could not be reproduced.

The sample here was PBMCs, taken from a glioma patient treated with radiotherapy, temozolomide or both. Recombination linked TRBV13 to TRBJ2-7; the junction holds 13 bases that match TRBD2. The source of this sequence is a woman aged 45 to 65 with glioma. CDR3 sequence: CASSSRTSGSSYEQYF. The nucleotide sequence is given as TGTGCCAGCAGCTCCAGGACTAGCGGGAGCTCCTACGAGCAGTACTTC.